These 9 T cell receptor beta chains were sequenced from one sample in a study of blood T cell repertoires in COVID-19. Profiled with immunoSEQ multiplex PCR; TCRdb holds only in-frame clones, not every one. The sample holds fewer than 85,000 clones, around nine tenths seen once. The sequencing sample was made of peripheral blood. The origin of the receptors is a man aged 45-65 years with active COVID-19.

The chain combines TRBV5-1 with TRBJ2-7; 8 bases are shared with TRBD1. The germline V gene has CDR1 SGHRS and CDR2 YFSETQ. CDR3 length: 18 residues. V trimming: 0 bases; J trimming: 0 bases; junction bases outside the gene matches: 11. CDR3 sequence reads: CASSLGVGTGTFSYEQYF. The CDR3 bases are TGCGCCAGCAGCTTGGGGGTCGGGACAGGTACTTTCTCCTACGAGCAGTACTTC.

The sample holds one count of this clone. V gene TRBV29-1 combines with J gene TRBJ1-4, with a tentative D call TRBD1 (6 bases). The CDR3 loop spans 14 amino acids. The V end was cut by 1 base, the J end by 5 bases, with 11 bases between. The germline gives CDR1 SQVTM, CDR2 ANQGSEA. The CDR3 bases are TGCAGCGTTGAAGGGACAGCTGGGAATGAAAAACTGTTTTTT. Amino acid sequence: CSVEGTAGNEKLFF.

Written as DNA, the CDR3 is TGTGCCAGCAGCCCCTCCGGCGGGGGGCACCGGAATGAGCAGTTCTTC. It specifies CASSPSGGGHRNEQFF. The V and J genes are TRBV7-3 and TRBJ2-1; 8 nucleotides align to TRBD2. V was pared by 5 bases and J by 7 bases, with 13 bases of the junction left unmatched. The CDR3 totals 16 residues. Germline assignment: CDR1 SGHTA and CDR2 FQGTGA.

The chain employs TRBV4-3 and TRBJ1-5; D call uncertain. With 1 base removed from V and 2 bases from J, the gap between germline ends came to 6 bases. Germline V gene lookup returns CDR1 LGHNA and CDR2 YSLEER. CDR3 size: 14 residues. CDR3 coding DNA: TGCGCCAGCAGCCAAGCCCCAGGCAATCAGCCCCAGCATTTT. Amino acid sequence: CASSQAPGNQPQHF.

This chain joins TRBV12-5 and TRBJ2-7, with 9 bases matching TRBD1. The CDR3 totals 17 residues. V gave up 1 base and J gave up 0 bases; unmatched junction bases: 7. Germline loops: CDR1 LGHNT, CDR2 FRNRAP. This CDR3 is CASGLAPPGQGSYEQYF. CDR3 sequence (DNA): TGTGCTAGTGGTTTGGCCCCACCGGGACAGGGCTCCTACGAGCAGTACTTC. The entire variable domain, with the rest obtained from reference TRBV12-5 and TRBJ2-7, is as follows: DARVTQTPRHKVTEMGQEVTMRCQPILGHNTVFWYRQTMMQGLELLAYFRNRAPLDDSGMPKDRFSAEMPDATLATLKIQPSEPRDSAVYFCASGLAPPGQGSYEQYFGPGTRLTVT.

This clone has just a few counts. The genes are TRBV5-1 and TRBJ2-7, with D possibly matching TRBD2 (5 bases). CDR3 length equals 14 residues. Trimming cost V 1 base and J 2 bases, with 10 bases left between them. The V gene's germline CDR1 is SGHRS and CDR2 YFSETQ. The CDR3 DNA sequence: TGCGCCAGCAGCTTGAACGGGGTCCCCTACGAGCAGTACTTC. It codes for CASSLNGVPYEQYF.

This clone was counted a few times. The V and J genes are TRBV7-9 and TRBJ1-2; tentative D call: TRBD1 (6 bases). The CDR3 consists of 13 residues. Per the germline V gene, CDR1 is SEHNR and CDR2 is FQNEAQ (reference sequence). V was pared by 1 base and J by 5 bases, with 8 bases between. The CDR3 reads CASSLVQGYGYTF. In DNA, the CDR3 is TGTGCCAGCAGCTTAGTACAGGGTTATGGCTACACCTTC.

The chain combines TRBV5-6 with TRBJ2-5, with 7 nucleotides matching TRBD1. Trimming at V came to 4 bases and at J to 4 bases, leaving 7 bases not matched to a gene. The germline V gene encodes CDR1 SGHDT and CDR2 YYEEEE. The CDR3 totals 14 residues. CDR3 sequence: CASSRVAGGETQYF. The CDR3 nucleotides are TGTGCCAGCAGCCGCGTAGCAGGGGGAGAGACCCAGTACTTC.

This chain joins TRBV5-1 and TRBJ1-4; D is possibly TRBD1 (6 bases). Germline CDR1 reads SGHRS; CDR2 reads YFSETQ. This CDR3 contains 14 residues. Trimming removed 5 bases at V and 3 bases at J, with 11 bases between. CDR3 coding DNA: TGCGCCAGCAGACAGGGTGGGTCTAATGAAAAACTGTTTTTT. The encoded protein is CASRQGGSNEKLFF. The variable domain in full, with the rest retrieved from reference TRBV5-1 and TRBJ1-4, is KAGVTQTPRYLIKTRGQQVTLSCSPISGHRSVSWYQQTPGQGLQFLFEYFSETQRNKGNFPGRFSGRQFSNSRSEMNVSTLELGDSALYLCASRQGGSNEKLFFGSGTQLSVL.